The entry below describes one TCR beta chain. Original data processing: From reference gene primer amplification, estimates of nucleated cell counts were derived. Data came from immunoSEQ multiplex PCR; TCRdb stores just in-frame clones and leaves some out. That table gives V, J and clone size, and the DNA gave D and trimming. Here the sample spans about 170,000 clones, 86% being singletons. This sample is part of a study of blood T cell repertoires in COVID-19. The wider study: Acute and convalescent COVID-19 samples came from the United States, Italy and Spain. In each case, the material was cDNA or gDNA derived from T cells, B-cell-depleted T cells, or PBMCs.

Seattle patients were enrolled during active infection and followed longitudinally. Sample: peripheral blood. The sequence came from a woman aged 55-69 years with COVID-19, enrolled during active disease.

The CDR3 coding sequence is TGTGCCAGCAGCTTAGTACAGGGTTGGGCTGGAAACACCATATATTTT. It yields the protein CASSLVQGWAGNTIYF. This chain joins TRBV7-2 and TRBJ1-3; TRBD1 is a possible D gene (6 bases). Germline CDR1 reads SGHTA; CDR2 reads FQGNSA. With 1 base removed from V and 2 bases from J, the gap between germline ends came to 12 bases. CDR3 length: 16 residues.